The next 17 T cell receptor beta chains were all read from a single sample in a study of T cell repertoires in cytomegalovirus infection. Their antigens are not known. TCRdb reprocessed the reads via MiXCR and lists one record per CDR3 protein. The table has hundreds of thousands of distinct CDR3 sequences, about 27% seen once. The sample consisted of cultured PBMCs, taken from culture after CMV antigen stimulation. The receptor set was obtained from a human donor in good health (CMV status not recorded). Some clones in this sample may be carry-over from other donors' samples.

The J gene is TRBJ2-2, the V gene TRBV10-3; 14 positions agree with TRBD2. Germline V lookup: CDR1 ENHRY, CDR2 SYGVKD. This CDR3 has 17 residues. J was trimmed by 5 bases and V by 4 bases; bases with no gene match: 6. The CDR3 nucleotides read TGTGCCATCAGTGGACTAGCGGGAGGGACCGTAACCGGGGAGCTGTTTTTT. Translation: CAISGLAGGTVTGELFF.

In its sample, this clonotype was seen a few times. The chain recombines TRBV6-1 with TRBJ2-7; maybe TRBD1 (5 bases). Looked up from germline, CDR1 is MNHNS and CDR2 is SASEGT. CDR3 length: 14 amino acids. Between the trimmed V and J ends, which lost 5 bases and 0 bases, there was a span of 11 bases. In DNA, the CDR3 is TGTGCCAGCAGTCAACAGGAGAACTCCTACGAGCAGTACTTC. Its translation: CASSQQENSYEQYF.

This clonotype was seen more than once but under ten times. The V call is TRBV7-3, the J call TRBJ2-1, with TRBD2 matching 9 bases. V trimming: 4 bases; J trimming: 6 bases; junction bases outside the gene matches: 1. The CDR3 spans 13 residues. Germline assignment: CDR1 SGHTA and CDR2 FQGTGA. The CDR3 is CASSSSGANEQFF. Written as DNA, the CDR3 is TGTGCCAGCAGCTCTAGCGGGGCCAATGAGCAGTTCTTC.

The chain combines TRBV11-2 with TRBJ2-7; D ambiguous. Germline CDR1 reads SGHAT; CDR2 reads FQNNGV. This CDR3 region has 13 residues. V shed 3 bases and J shed 4 bases, with 10 bases lying between them. The CDR3 region is CASSLSQLYEQYF. The DNA for the CDR3 is TGTGCCAGCAGCTTGAGTCAGCTTTACGAGCAGTACTTC.

In DNA, the CDR3 is TGTGCCAGCAGCCCCAGGCGGGGATCGAACACCGGGGAGCTGTTTTTT. This sequence encodes CASSPRRGSNTGELFF. V and J are TRBV7-6 and TRBJ2-2; D perhaps matches TRBD2 (6 bases). The germline V gene encodes CDR1 SGHVS and CDR2 FNYEAQ. The CDR3 runs 16 residues. Deletions cut 5 bases from V and 0 bases from J, with 13 bases between.

DNA of the CDR3: TGTGCCAGCAGCCCGCTACCCGACGAGGTTAACAATGAGCAGTTCTTC. This encodes CASSPLPDEVNNEQFF. The chain links TRBV7-3 to TRBJ2-1; D is unresolved. The V end was cut by 5 bases, the J end by 5 bases, with 19 bases between. Germline V CDR1 and CDR2: SGHTA, FQGTGA. This CDR3 has 16 residues.

The chain carries TRBV19 and TRBJ2-2; TRBD2 aligns across 8 bases. The CDR3 has 14 residues. Germline CDR1 reads LNHDA; CDR2 reads SQIVND (reference sequence). V trimming: 9 bases; J trimming: 2 bases; junction bases outside the gene matches: 5. The CDR3 loop reads CASAAGGNTGELFF. The CDR3 DNA follows: TGTGCCAGCGCCGCGGGAGGAAACACCGGGGAGCTGTTTTTT.

This clonotype was found a few times. The chain couples TRBV7-2 to TRBJ2-5; TRBD1 or TRBD2 may be the D gene (5 bases each). The CDR3 sequence is 16 residues long. Germline values: CDR1 SGHTA, CDR2 FQGNSA. Trimming removed 4 bases from V and 7 bases from J, with 22 bases in between. CDR3 sequence: CASSSPWDVEPRTQYF. In DNA form, the CDR3 reads TGTGCCAGCAGCTCTCCTTGGGACGTGGAACCTAGGACCCAGTACTTC.

There are a few counts of this clonotype. This chain connects TRBV24-1 to TRBJ2-4; perhaps TRBD2 as D (6 bases). The germline CDR1 and CDR2 sequences are KGHDR and SFDVKD. The CDR3 is 17 residues long. Trimming took off 5 bases at V and 4 bases at J, with 20 bases between the two ends. Here the CDR3 DNA reads TGTGCCACCAGTGGGCCCCTAGATGGGGGGACTAAAAACATTCAGTACTTC. Translated, it gives CATSGPLDGGTKNIQYF.

This clonotype was counted only a few times. The junction differs from germline at one of its ends, possibly a read error. The chain links TRBV4-1 to TRBJ2-7, with TRBD2 identical over 7 bases. Per germline, CDR1 MGHRA and CDR2 YSYEKL. CDR3 length: 16 amino acids. In DNA form, the CDR3 reads TGTGCCAGCAGCCCCGAGAGGGTTGGGAGGGCGTACGAGCAGTACTTC. Its protein product is CASSPERVGRAYEQYF.

This clonotype came up a few times. The chain recombines TRBV20-1 with TRBJ2-7, with 12 bases fitting TRBD1. The CDR3 consists of 15 residues. Germline V lookup: CDR1 DFQATT, CDR2 SNEGSKA (reference sequence). V lost 0 bases to trimming and J lost 4 bases; unmatched junction nucleotides: 4. In DNA, the CDR3 is TGCAGTGCTAGAGATGGGGACAGGGGGCCATACGAGCAGTACTTC. Translated: CSARDGDRGPYEQYF.

The chain couples TRBV19 to TRBJ1-1; no definite D call. Trimming took off 10 bases at V and 0 bases at J, with 12 bases between the two ends. The germline V gene encodes CDR1 LNHDA and CDR2 SQIVND (reference sequence). This CDR3 region has 13 residues. For the CDR3, the DNA is TGTGCCACTCGAAGAACATTGAACACTGAAGCTTTCTTT. This gives the protein CATRRTLNTEAFF.

The table lists this clonotype with a few counts. This chain joins TRBV6-6 and TRBJ2-7; D is undetermined. The V gene's germline CDR1 is MNHNY and CDR2 SVGAGI (reference sequence). The CDR3 runs 14 residues. V shed 0 bases and J shed 4 bases, with 10 bases lying between them. The CDR3 region is CASSYSIAQYEQYF. Here the CDR3 DNA reads TGTGCCAGCAGTTACTCGATAGCACAGTACGAGCAGTACTTC.

This chain joins TRBV7-6 and TRBJ1-2; D is ambiguous. Deletions cut 2 bases from V and 14 bases from J, with 12 bases between. The CDR3 contains 11 residues. Germline assignment: CDR1 SGHVS and CDR2 FNYEAQ. The CDR3 sequence is CASSLSGVSTF. The DNA of the CDR3 is TGTGCCAGCAGCTTATCAGGCGTGTCGACCTTC. The full variable domain, with the rest looked up from reference TRBV7-6 and TRBJ1-2, is GAGVSQSPRYKVTKRGQDVALRCDPISGHVSLYWYRQALGQGPEFLTYFNYEAQQDKSGLPNDRFSAERPEGSISTLTIQRTEQRDSAMYRCASSLSGVSTFGSGTRLTVV.

This rearrangement joins TRBV5-1 to TRBJ2-7; D is unclear. The CDR3 spans 12 residues. Trimming pared 4 bases from V and 3 bases from J, leaving 8 bases between. CDR1 and CDR2 (germline): SGHRS, YFSETQ. The CDR3 protein is CASSGRYYEQYF. The DNA of the CDR3 is TGCGCCAGCAGCGGTCGATACTACGAGCAGTACTTC.

This clonotype was detected only a few times. The rearrangement uses TRBV28 and TRBJ2-7; D is perhaps TRBD1 (6 bases). V lost 5 bases to trimming and J lost 2 bases, with 22 bases between them. The CDR3 covers 17 residues. The germline V gene has CDR1 MDHEN and CDR2 SYDVKM. CDR3 amino acids: CASSALKGDRITYEQYF. CDR3 nucleotide sequence: TGTGCCAGCAGTGCCCTCAAGGGCGACAGGATAACCTACGAGCAGTACTTC. The complete variable domain, with remaining parts taken from reference TRBV28 and TRBJ2-7, reads DVKVTQSSRYLVKRTGEKVFLECVQDMDHENMFWYRQDPGLGLRLIYFSYDVKMKEKGDIPEGYSVSREKKERFSLILESASTNQTSMYLCASSALKGDRITYEQYFGPGTRLTVT.

V usage is TRBV29-1 and J usage is TRBJ2-7; possibly TRBD2 for D (5 bases). The ends were cut back, 4 bases at V and 2 bases at J, with 9 bases in the middle. From germline, CDR1 is SQVTM and CDR2 ANQGSEA. There are 12 residues in the CDR3. Here the CDR3 reads CSVGRQPYEQYF. The CDR3 DNA reads as TGCAGCGTTGGGAGGCAGCCCTACGAGCAGTACTTC.